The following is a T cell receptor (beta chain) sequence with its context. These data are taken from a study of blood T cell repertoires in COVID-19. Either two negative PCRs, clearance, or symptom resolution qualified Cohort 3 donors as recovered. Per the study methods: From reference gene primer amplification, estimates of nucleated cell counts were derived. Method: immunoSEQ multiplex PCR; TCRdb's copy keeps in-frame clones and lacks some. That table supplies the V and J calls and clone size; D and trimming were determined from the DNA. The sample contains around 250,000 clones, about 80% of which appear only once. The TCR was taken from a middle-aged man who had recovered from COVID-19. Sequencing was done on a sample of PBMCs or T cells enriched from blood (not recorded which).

CDR3 sequence: CASSPLNTDTQYF. The DNA for the CDR3 is TGTGCCAGCAGCCCCCTAAACACAGATACGCAGTATTTT. This chain uses TRBV11-3 with TRBJ2-3; no clear D. V lost 5 bases and J lost 2, with 8 bases in between. Germline CDR1 is SGHNT and CDR2 is YENEEA. The CDR3 sequence is 13 residues long.